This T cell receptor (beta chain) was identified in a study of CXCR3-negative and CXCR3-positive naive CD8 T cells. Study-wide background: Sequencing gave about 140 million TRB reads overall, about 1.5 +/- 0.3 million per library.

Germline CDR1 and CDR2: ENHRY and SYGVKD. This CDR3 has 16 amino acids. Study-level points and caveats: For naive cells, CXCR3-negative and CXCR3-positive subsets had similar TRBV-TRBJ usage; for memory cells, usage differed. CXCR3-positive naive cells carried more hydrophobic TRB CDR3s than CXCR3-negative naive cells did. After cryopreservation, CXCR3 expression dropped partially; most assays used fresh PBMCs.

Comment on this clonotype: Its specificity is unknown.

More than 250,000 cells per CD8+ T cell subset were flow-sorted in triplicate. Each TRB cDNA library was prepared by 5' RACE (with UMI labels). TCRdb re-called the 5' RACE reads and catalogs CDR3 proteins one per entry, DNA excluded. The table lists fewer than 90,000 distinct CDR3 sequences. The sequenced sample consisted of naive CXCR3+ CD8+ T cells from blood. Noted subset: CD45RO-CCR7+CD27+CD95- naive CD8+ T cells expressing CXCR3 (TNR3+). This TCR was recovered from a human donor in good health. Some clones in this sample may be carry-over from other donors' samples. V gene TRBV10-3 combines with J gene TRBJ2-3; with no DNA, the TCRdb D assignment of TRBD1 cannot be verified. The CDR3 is CAIRKTGTESTDTQYF.